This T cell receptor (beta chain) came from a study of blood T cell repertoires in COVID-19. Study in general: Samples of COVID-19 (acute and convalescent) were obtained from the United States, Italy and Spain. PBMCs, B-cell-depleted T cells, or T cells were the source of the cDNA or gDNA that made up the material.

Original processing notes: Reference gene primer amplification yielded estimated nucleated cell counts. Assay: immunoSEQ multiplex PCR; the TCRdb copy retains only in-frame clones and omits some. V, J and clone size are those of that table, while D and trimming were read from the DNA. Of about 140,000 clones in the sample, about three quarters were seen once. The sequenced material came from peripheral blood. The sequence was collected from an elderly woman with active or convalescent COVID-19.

CDR3 sequence: CATSGPGQGAKNIQYF. CDR3 coding DNA: TGTGCCACCAGTGGACCGGGACAGGGGGCCAAAAACATTCAGTACTTC. The rearrangement uses TRBV24-1 and TRBJ2-4; 10 nucleotides line up with TRBD1. V trimming: 5 bases; J trimming: 1 base; junction bases outside the gene matches: 4. The CDR3 loop spans 16 amino acids. Germline CDR1 KGHDR, CDR2 SFDVKD.